A single sample is the source of the 20 T cell receptor beta chains below, sequenced in a study of T cell responses to AZD1222 COVID-19 vaccine. TCRdb keeps only in-frame clones here, not all; method: immunoSEQ multiplex PCR. This sample yields roughly 86,000 clones, of which about 85% are seen a single time; roughly 5% belongs to the top ten. The sequences come from peripheral blood, collected 28 days after the second AZD1222 dose. These receptor sequences come from an adult who received the AZD1222 COVID-19 vaccine.

The J gene is TRBJ2-7, the V gene TRBV7-9, with a tentative D call TRBD1 (6 bases). Trimming pared 5 bases from V and 6 bases from J, leaving 14 bases between. The CDR3 covers 13 residues. CDR1 is SEHNR and CDR2 is FQNEAQ in the germline V gene (reference sequence). The CDR3 region has the DNA TGTGCCAGCAGCCCAGGGGCAGGAGTCGAGCAGTACTTC. It yields the protein CASSPGAGVEQYF. Full variable domain (remainder filled in from reference TRBV7-9 and TRBJ2-7): DTGVSQNPRHKITKRGQNVTFRCDPISEHNRLYWYRQTLGQGPEFLTYFQNEAQLEKSRLLSDRFSAERPKGSFSTLEIQRTEQGDSAMYLCASSPGAGVEQYFGPGTRLTVT.

The chain has TRBV7-9 and TRBJ2-7, with 8 bases fitting TRBD1. Per germline, CDR1 SEHNR and CDR2 FQNEAQ (reference sequence). V gave up 7 bases and J gave up 2 bases; unmatched junction bases: 7. The CDR3 totals 14 residues. In DNA form, the CDR3 reads TGTGCCAGCACCACGGACAGGGCCACCTACGAGCAGTACTTC. Protein sequence: CASTTDRATYEQYF.

The chain recombines TRBV15 with TRBJ2-1; D remains ambiguous. Between the trimmed V and J ends, which lost 1 base and 9 bases, there was a span of 16 bases. This CDR3 region has 15 residues. The germline CDR1 and CDR2 sequences are LNHNV and YYDKDF (reference sequence). The CDR3 nucleotides read TGTGCCACCAGCAGAGGCGGCTTAGCCGAAGTTGAGCAGTTCTTC. It encodes CATSRGGLAEVEQFF.

Many counts were recorded for this clone. This chain connects TRBV7-9 to TRBJ2-7; possibly TRBD2 for D (5 bases). V was clipped by 5 bases and J by 0 bases, with 14 bases between them. This CDR3 contains 15 residues. Per the germline V gene, CDR1 is SEHNR and CDR2 is FQNEAQ (reference sequence). CDR3 DNA: TGTGCCAGCAGCCGATTGGGAGACCGCTCCTACGAGCAGTACTTC. Amino acids: CASSRLGDRSYEQYF.

V is TRBV5-1 and J is TRBJ2-7; 12 nucleotides line up with TRBD2. This CDR3 spans 16 amino acids. Trimming took 4 bases from V and 0 from J; bases not matched to a gene: 5. Germline CDR1 and CDR2: SGHRS and YFSETQ. Here the CDR3 DNA reads TGCGCCAGCAGCACCGGGACTAGCGGGCGCTCCTACGAGCAGTACTTC. Residues: CASSTGTSGRSYEQYF.

This chain connects TRBV28 to TRBJ1-2; 7 bases are shared with TRBD1. The CDR3 has 12 residues. J lost 8 bases, V lost 10 bases, and 10 bases had no gene match. Germline lookup yields CDR1 MDHEN and CDR2 SYDVKM. The CDR3 bases are TGTGCCACTCGGGACAGCGTATCGGGCTACACCTTC. Translated, it gives CATRDSVSGYTF.

The V gene is TRBV27, the J gene TRBJ2-3, with TRBD1 identical over 11 bases. The CDR3 runs 17 residues. The germline V gene has CDR1 MNHEY and CDR2 SMNVEV (reference sequence). Trimming at V came to 4 bases and at J to 0 bases, leaving 6 bases not matched to a gene. CDR3 protein: CASSWDRGSGSTDTQYF. The CDR3 region has the DNA TGTGCCAGCAGTTGGGACAGGGGGAGCGGGAGCACAGATACGCAGTATTTT.

This chain uses TRBV10-2 with TRBJ2-1; 14 bases match TRBD2. Unmatched junction bases numbered 3, after V lost 3 bases and J lost 2 bases. The CDR3 has 17 amino acids. CDR1 and CDR2 (germline): WSHSY, SAAADI. The CDR3 spells CASSERGLAGAYNEQFF. CDR3 sequence (DNA): TGCGCCAGCAGTGAAAGGGGACTAGCGGGGGCCTACAATGAGCAGTTCTTC.

The chain uses TRBV5-1 and TRBJ1-2; 11 nucleotides match TRBD1. The CDR3 is made up of 14 amino acids. V lost 3 bases, J lost 5 bases, and 3 bases stayed unmatched. CDR1 is SGHRS and CDR2 is YFSETQ in the germline V gene. The CDR3 DNA sequence: TGCGCCAGCAGCTGGACAGGGGGCGAGTATGGCTACACCTTC. The encoded protein is CASSWTGGEYGYTF.

This clone turned up a few times. This chain joins TRBV5-4 and TRBJ2-7; 11 bases map to TRBD2. The V gene end was trimmed by 3 bases and the J gene end by 3 bases; junction bases not matched to a gene: 5. The length of the CDR3 is 15 residues. CDR1 is SGHNT, CDR2 YYREEE, per germline (reference sequence). CDR3 sequence: CASSSLAGGLYEQYF. For the CDR3, the DNA is TGTGCCAGCAGCTCTCTAGCGGGAGGTCTCTACGAGCAGTACTTC.

The rearrangement uses TRBV19 and TRBJ1-6; 9 nucleotides line up with TRBD1. CDR3 size: 18 residues. The junction had 6 bases not matched to a gene; V was cut back by 3 bases and J by 0 bases. The germline V gene has CDR1 LNHDA and CDR2 SQIVND (reference sequence). The CDR3 coding sequence is TGTGCCAGTAGTATGCCACAGGGGGCCGGCTCCTATAATTCACCCCTCCACTTT. Translating gives CASSMPQGAGSYNSPLHF.

This chain joins TRBV6-6 and TRBJ1-2, with D unresolved. Trimming left V 4 bases short and J 7 bases short, with 4 bases between. Germline V CDR1 and CDR2: MNHNY, SVGAGI (reference sequence). There are 10 residues in the CDR3. The CDR3 protein is CASSSSGYTF. In nucleotides, the CDR3 is TGTGCCAGCAGTTCCTCTGGCTACACCTTC.

The V and J genes are TRBV19 and TRBJ2-3, with TRBD2 matching over 8 bases. The trim removed 3 bases at V and 2 bases at J, leaving 4 bases unmatched. This CDR3 is 15 amino acids long. Germline values: CDR1 LNHDA, CDR2 SQIVND (reference sequence). The CDR3: CASSIAGGITDTQYF. CDR3 nucleotides: TGTGCCAGTAGTATTGCGGGAGGAATCACAGATACGCAGTATTTT.

The gene calls are TRBV7-8 and TRBJ2-7; the D call may be TRBD1 or TRBD2 (6 bases each). The V end was cut by 5 bases, the J end by 3 bases, with 20 bases between. Germline V gene data show CDR1 as SGHVS and CDR2 as FQNEAQ. The CDR3 is made up of 16 amino acids. For the CDR3, the DNA is TGTGCCAGCAGCCCTCGGGGGCTAAAGGGAAACTACGAGCAGTACTTC. Translated, it gives CASSPRGLKGNYEQYF.

The rearrangement uses TRBV5-1 and TRBJ2-1, with TRBD1 identical over 8 bases. J lost 8 bases, V lost 0 bases, and 4 bases had no gene match. This CDR3 has 14 residues. Germline loops: CDR1 SGHRS, CDR2 YFSETQ. CDR3 nucleotides: TGCGCCAGCAGCTTGGCAACAGGGGGAGATGAGCAGTTCTTC. It yields the protein CASSLATGGDEQFF.

This chain uses TRBV6-6 with TRBJ2-1, with 7 bases identical to TRBD1. Germline V gene data show CDR1 as MNHNY and CDR2 as SVGAGI (reference sequence). This CDR3 spans 16 amino acids. With V trimmed by 6 bases and J by 0 bases, 8 bases remained unmatched. The CDR3 here is CASSRGWDSSYNEQFF. For the CDR3, the DNA is TGTGCCAGCAGCCGTGGATGGGACAGCTCCTACAATGAGCAGTTCTTC.

This clone has only a few counts. The chain uses TRBV29-1 and TRBJ2-2; tentatively, D is TRBD1 (6 bases). Germline V gene sequence: CDR1 SQVTM, CDR2 ANQGSEA. The CDR3 has 12 amino acids. Trimming cost V 6 bases and J 7 bases, with 12 bases left between them. The CDR3, as DNA: TGCAGCGTCCGAACAGGGAACGGGGAGCTGTTTTTT. Amino acid sequence: CSVRTGNGELFF.

The chain recombines TRBV5-6 with TRBJ2-2; D unclear. Trimming removed 3 bases from V and 3 bases from J, with 21 bases in between. Germline V lookup: CDR1 SGHDT, CDR2 YYEEEE. The CDR3 is made up of 18 amino acids. CDR3 sequence: CASSSPRQAAVDTGELFF. CDR3 nucleotides: TGTGCCAGCAGCTCGCCCCGCCAGGCGGCAGTTGACACCGGGGAGCTGTTTTTT.

The rearrangement links TRBV6-2 or TRBV6-3 to TRBJ1-5, with 12 bases identical to TRBD1. Germline V gene sequence: CDR1 MNHEY, CDR2 SVGEGT. V trimming: 3 bases; J trimming: 1 base; junction bases outside the gene matches: 7. This CDR3 has 18 residues. Here the CDR3 reads CASSYTRDRGLSNQPQHF. CDR3 sequence (DNA): TGTGCCAGCAGTTATACGCGGGACAGGGGGCTGAGCAATCAGCCCCAGCATTTT.

Of note for this clone: Its ends do not fully match the called genes, so a read error is possible. V is TRBV2 and J is TRBJ2-1, with 12 nucleotides matching TRBD2. Germline CDR1 is SNHLY and CDR2 is FYNNEI. The CDR3 consists of 12 residues. CDR3 in DNA: TGTGCCAGCGGAGGACTAGCGGGATCCGGGGTCTTC. Protein product: CASGGLAGSGVF. The full variable domain, in which reference TRBV2 and TRBJ2-1 provide the parts outside the CDR3, is EPEVTQTPSHQVTQMGQEVILRCVPISNHLYFYWYRQILGQKVEFLVSFYNNEISEKSEIFDDQFSVERPDGSNFTLKIRSTKLEDSAMYFCASGGLAGSGVFGPGTRLTVL.